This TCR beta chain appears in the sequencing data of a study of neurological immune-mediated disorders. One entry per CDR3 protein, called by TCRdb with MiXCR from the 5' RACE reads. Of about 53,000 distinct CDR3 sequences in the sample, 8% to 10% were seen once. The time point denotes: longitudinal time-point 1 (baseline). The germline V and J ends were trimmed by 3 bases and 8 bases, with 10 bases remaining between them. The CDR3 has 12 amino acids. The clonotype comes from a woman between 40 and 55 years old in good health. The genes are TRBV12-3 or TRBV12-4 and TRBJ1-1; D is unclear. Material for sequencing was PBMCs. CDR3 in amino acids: CASSFRLPEAFF. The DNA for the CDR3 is TGTGCCAGCAGTTTTCGACTTCCCGAAGCTTTCTTT.